This T cell receptor (beta chain) was captured in a study of T cells after yellow fever vaccination. As for the study in general: The authors prepared low-cell-number fractions using SMART-Seq v4 Ultra Low Input.

Study-level points and caveats: A limited proportion of clonotypes was detected within both the CD4 and CD8 compartments. Any FACS-sorted repertoire could hold abundant clonotypes that contaminate it from the bulk population.

MiXCR was run by TCRdb on the 5' RACE reads, yielding one entry per CDR3 protein. The table has under 600,000 distinct CDR3 sequences, less than 15% seen once; the top ten hold around an eighth. Germline V lookup: CDR1 LGHNA, CDR2 YNFKEQ. V was clipped by 4 bases and J by 4 bases; unmatched bases: 10. This CDR3 spans 17 amino acids. Turning to this clonotype: Its target is not known.

Sequencing used PBMCs, obtained on the day of the yellow fever booster vaccination. This chain links TRBV4-2 with TRBJ2-1; the match to TRBD2 covers 10 bases. The TCR originated in a man aged 25 to 40 who received the YFV17D yellow fever vaccine. CDR3 sequence reads: CASSPRAVAGGYNEQFF. The CDR3 DNA reads TGTGCCAGCAGCCCTAGGGCGGTAGCGGGAGGTTACAATGAGCAGTTCTTC.